Sequencing of this T cell receptor (beta chain) was carried out in a study of identical twins. Study observations and caveats: Cross-sectional statistics underpinned the conclusions; the same donors were not followed. A lower insertion count was a feature of abundant cord blood beta clonotypes, with no such feature in memory repertoires. Models came in too low on out-of-frame TCR alpha sharing in monozygotic twins.

Only a few counts were recorded for this clonotype. Its antigen is not known. MiXCR, run by TCRdb on the 5' RACE reads, gives a single entry per CDR3 protein. There are some 600,000 distinct CDR3 sequences in the sample; about 7% occur only once, and approximately 1.5% lies in the top ten. V lost 2 bases to trimming and J lost 2 bases, with 13 bases between them. The CDR3 runs 16 residues. Germline V gene lookup returns CDR1 ENHRY and CDR2 SYGVKD. The data were also submitted as part of a second study, on yellow fever vaccine responses in identical twins.

The source material was PBMCs. The clonotype originates from a young woman in good health. The chain employs TRBV10-3 and TRBJ1-5; D is ambiguous. CDR3 nucleotides: TGTGCCATCAGTGAGGACCCAGCTTCGGGCAATCAGCCCCAGCATTTT. This sequence encodes CAISEDPASGNQPQHF.